One sample yielded the 8 T cell receptor beta chains listed below, sequenced in a study of Graves' ophthalmopathy and Graves' hyperthyroidism. As the template, RNA transcripts were used to amplify TCR beta CDR3 regions. RT-PCR was first run with HTBI primers, then multiplex PCR in a second round. MiXCR, run by TCRdb on the multiplex PCR reads, gives a single entry per CDR3 protein. In the table there are a few hundred thousand distinct CDR3 sequences, approximately 15% of which are singletons. Specimen: peripheral blood. These receptors came from a woman aged 18-30 years with stable Graves' hyperthyroidism.

This clonotype has at least ten counts. The chain employs TRBV12-3 or TRBV12-4 and TRBJ1-1; perhaps TRBD1 as D (5 bases). V lost 6 bases to trimming and J lost 1 base, with 12 bases between them. CDR3 length equals 14 residues. The CDR3 nucleotides read TGTGCCAGCAGGCTTGAGGGGAGGAACACTGAAGCTTTCTTT. Its translation: CASRLEGRNTEAFF.

Note on this clonotype: A read error may account for a junction end that differs from germline. The chain links TRBV10-3 to TRBJ2-5; possibly TRBD1 or TRBD2 for D (6 bases each). The CDR3 spans 15 residues. Germline CDR1 is ENHRY and CDR2 is SYGVKD. The CDR3 nucleotides are TGTGCCATCAGTGAGAGAGGGGGGACGGCCGAGACCAAGTACTTC. Its protein is CAISERGGTAETKYF.

Ten or more counts support this clonotype. The CDR3 DNA sequence: TGTGCCAGCAGTTCCCCGTCTCGAGGGGTGAATCAGCCCCAGCATTTT. Translated, it gives CASSSPSRGVNQPQHF. The chain couples TRBV12-3 or TRBV12-4 to TRBJ1-5; TRBD1 is a possible D gene (5 bases). The CDR3 has 16 amino acids. Trimming pared 4 bases from V and 4 bases from J, leaving 17 bases between.

This clonotype was found many times. The rearrangement uses TRBV2 and TRBJ2-7, with TRBD2 as a possible D gene (5 bases). The germline V and J ends were trimmed by 6 bases and 1 base, with 10 bases remaining between them. Per the germline V gene, CDR1 is SNHLY and CDR2 is FYNNEI. The length of the CDR3 is 13 residues. The CDR3 nucleotides read TGTGCCAGCAGGCGGACTCTTTCCTACGAGCAGTACTTC. Residues: CASRRTLSYEQYF.

This clonotype was counted at least ten times. V usage is TRBV6-2 or TRBV6-3 and J usage is TRBJ2-5; D is uncertain. This CDR3 is 12 amino acids long. The V end lost 2 bases, the J end lost 5 bases, and 6 bases lay between the germline ends. The germline CDR1 and CDR2 sequences are MNHEY and SVGEGT. The CDR3 DNA is TGTGCCAGCAGTTACGTCCCGGAGACCCAGTACTTC. Encoded protein: CASSYVPETQYF.

This clonotype was recorded at least ten times. V gene TRBV6-1 combines with J gene TRBJ2-5; D gene unclear. CDR1 is MNHNS and CDR2 is SASEGT in the germline V gene. V lost 7 bases, J lost 5 bases, and 14 bases lay in between. The CDR3 totals 13 residues. The CDR3 DNA sequence: TGTGCCAGCATGGGTCGGGCGTTTGAGACCCAGTACTTC. As protein: CASMGRAFETQYF.

This clonotype was seen at least ten times. This chain connects TRBV27 to TRBJ1-2, with 7 bases that match TRBD1. Germline values: CDR1 MNHEY, CDR2 SMNVEV (reference sequence). This CDR3 has 13 amino acids. With 5 bases clipped from V and 5 bases from J, the junction kept 5 bases outside the gene matches. The CDR3 loop is CASSDGTVYGYTF. As DNA, the CDR3 is TGTGCCAGCAGTGACGGGACAGTTTATGGCTACACCTTC.

This chain uses TRBV6-1 with TRBJ1-2; 11 nucleotides line up with TRBD1. The CDR3 extends over 15 amino acids. Germline lookup yields CDR1 MNHNS and CDR2 SASEGT. Trimming took 5 bases from V and 5 from J; bases not matched to a gene: 7. CDR3 region: CASSPQDRGLYGYTF. Written as DNA, the CDR3 is TGTGCCAGCAGTCCTCAGGACAGGGGGCTTTATGGCTACACCTTC.